This passage covers 17 T cell receptor beta chains from one sample sequenced in a study of T-cell reconstitution after alpha-beta-depleted transplantation in children. The authors prepared the TCRbeta library with unique molecular identifiers. TCRdb reprocessed the PCR reads via MiXCR and lists one record per CDR3 protein. The data contain 200,000 or so distinct CDR3 sequences, about 6% of them seen just once; the ten biggest clones take up roughly 4.7%. Source: PBMCs, taken before TCRalphabeta/CD19-depleted stem cell transplant. The origin of the receptors is a girl under two years old with combined immunodeficiency, due to receive a stem cell transplant.

This clonotype was recorded many times. The chain links TRBV11-2 to TRBJ2-3, with 9 bases aligning to TRBD1. Germline V lookup: CDR1 SGHAT, CDR2 FQNNGV. V lost 0 bases, J lost 6 bases, and 10 bases stayed unmatched. The CDR3 is made up of 17 amino acids. The CDR3 spells CASSLEVWDRVSDTQYF. The CDR3, as DNA: TGTGCCAGCAGCTTAGAGGTTTGGGACAGGGTTTCGGATACGCAGTATTTT.

This clonotype has at least ten counts. This sequence joins TRBV7-2 and TRBJ2-7; possibly TRBD2 for D (6 bases). The CDR3 has 11 amino acids. Germline loops: CDR1 SGHTA, CDR2 FQGNSA. The V end was cut by 6 bases, the J end by 5 bases, with 8 bases between. DNA of the CDR3: TGTGCCAGCAGAAAGCGGGACGAGCAGTACTTC. Residues: CASRKRDEQYF.

This clonotype was counted between two and nine times. The chain has TRBV27 and TRBJ2-7, with D perhaps matching TRBD1 or TRBD2 (5 bases each). Between the trimmed V and J ends, which lost 0 bases and 2 bases, there was a span of 11 bases. The CDR3 spans 15 residues. CDR1 is MNHEY, CDR2 SMNVEV, per germline (reference sequence). As DNA, the CDR3 is TGTGCCAGCAGTTTATCCGGGACGGTTACCTACGAGCAGTACTTC. Amino acid sequence: CASSLSGTVTYEQYF.

The table lists this clonotype with many counts. V usage is TRBV20-1 and J usage is TRBJ1-2; TRBD1 aligns across 8 bases. V shed 6 bases and J 8 bases; nucleotides not matched to a gene: 5. Germline V CDR1 and CDR2: DFQATT, SNEGSKA (reference sequence). This CDR3 spans 11 amino acids. Here the CDR3 DNA reads TGCAGTGCACCTGGACAGGGCGGCTACACCTTC. Protein product: CSAPGQGGYTF.

A note on this clonotype: A read error may be the cause here, since a much bigger clone is one base away. This CDR3 is missing its conserved last phenylalanine or tryptophan, likely due to a read error. The rearrangement joins TRBV7-2 to TRBJ1-5; tentatively, D is TRBD1 (6 bases). The CDR3 has 14 residues. Germline CDR1 is SGHTA and CDR2 is FQGNSA. V lost 0 bases and J 9 bases, leaving 12 bases between the germline ends. The CDR3 spells CASSLARGSAPQHC. The CDR3 region has the DNA TGTGCCAGCAGCTTAGCCAGGGGTTCAGCGCCCCAGCATTGT.

This clonotype was found many times. The chain has TRBV13 and TRBJ1-1; D remains unclear. Trimming left V 7 bases short and J 2 bases short, with 20 bases between. The CDR3 length is 16 residues. The germline V gene has CDR1 PRHDT and CDR2 FYEKMQ (reference sequence). CDR3 in amino acids: CASNPRGGTINTEAFF. CDR3 DNA sequence: TGTGCCAGCAACCCCAGAGGAGGTACAATTAACACTGAAGCTTTCTTT.

This clonotype appeared many times. V gene TRBV12-3 or TRBV12-4 combines with J gene TRBJ2-1; 10 bases fit TRBD2. The CDR3 is 14 amino acids. V lost 5 bases, J lost 6 bases, and 4 bases stayed unmatched. CDR3 coding DNA: TGTGCCAGCAGTCCGGGACTAGCGTCCAATGAGCAGTTCTTC. This translates into CASSPGLASNEQFF.

This clonotype was observed many times. This chain connects TRBV19 to TRBJ2-7; the match to TRBD1 covers 8 bases. Germline values: CDR1 LNHDA, CDR2 SQIVND (reference sequence). With V trimmed by 10 bases and J by 3 bases, 8 bases remained unmatched. CDR3 length: 13 amino acids. As DNA, the CDR3 is TGTGCCACCATCGGGACAGGAGGCTACGAGCAGTACTTC. Protein: CATIGTGGYEQYF.

Ten or more counts support this clonotype. V gene TRBV7-6 combines with J gene TRBJ2-4; D call uncertain. The CDR3 length is 14 residues. Germline V CDR1 and CDR2: SGHVS, FNYEAQ. The V and J ends lost 5 bases and 4 bases respectively, with 12 bases between them. CDR3 bases: TGTGCCAGCAGCCCCTTAGGGCAGAAAAACATTCAGTACTTC. Residues: CASSPLGQKNIQYF. The full variable domain, in which reference TRBV7-6 and TRBJ2-4 provide the parts outside the CDR3, is GAGVSQSPRYKVTKRGQDVALRCDPISGHVSLYWYRQALGQGPEFLTYFNYEAQQDKSGLPNDRFSAERPEGSISTLTIQRTEQRDSAMYRCASSPLGQKNIQYFGAGTRLSVL.

This clonotype was observed many times. J is TRBJ1-2 and V is TRBV7-9; a possible D gene is TRBD1 (5 bases). The V gene's germline CDR1 is SEHNR and CDR2 FQNEAQ (reference sequence). The CDR3 length is 13 residues. The V end was cut by 1 base, the J end by 8 bases, with 11 bases between. CDR3 coding DNA: TGTGCCAGCAGCTTAGAGACAGCTATCGGCTACACCTTC. It encodes CASSLETAIGYTF.

This clonotype was observed many times. V and J are TRBV4-3 and TRBJ2-2; TRBD2 matches 7 bases. Germline-derived CDR1 and CDR2 are LGHNA and YSLEER. V shed 2 bases, J shed 8 bases, and the junction held 11 bases outside the gene matches. CDR3 length: 16 amino acids. CDR3 sequence reads: CASSQSGGSWAGELFF. The CDR3 bases are TGCGCCAGCAGCCAATCTGGCGGGAGCTGGGCAGGGGAGCTGTTTTTT.

This clonotype has just a few counts. The genes are TRBV9 and TRBJ2-1; D unclear. The germline CDR1 and CDR2 sequences are SGDLS and YYNGEE. The CDR3 runs to 12 residues. Trimming took off 2 bases at V and 9 bases at J, with 9 bases between the two ends. CDR3 nucleotide sequence: TGTGCCAGCAGCGTCCGGTCGGGTGAGCAGTTCTTC. This codes for CASSVRSGEQFF.

The table lists this clonotype with many counts. The chain has TRBV7-2 and TRBJ2-3; D possibly corresponds to TRBD1 (6 bases). This CDR3 has 14 residues. V gave up 3 bases and J gave up 4 bases, with 11 bases separating them. The germline CDR1 and CDR2 sequences are SGHTA and FQGNSA. The CDR3 nucleotides read TGTGCCAGCAGCTTTACAGGGCTGGCAGATACGCAGTATTTT. Protein product: CASSFTGLADTQYF.

In this sample, this clonotype turned up a few times. The chain employs TRBV2 and TRBJ2-1; 7 positions match TRBD2. V gave up 7 bases and J gave up 7 bases; unmatched junction bases: 10. Germline CDR1 and CDR2: SNHLY and FYNNEI. The CDR3 has 14 residues. The CDR3 loop is CASNGAGVLNEQFF. The CDR3 DNA is TGTGCCAGCAACGGGGCGGGAGTTTTAAATGAGCAGTTCTTC.

This clonotype was seen at least ten times. This rearrangement joins TRBV12-3 or TRBV12-4 to TRBJ2-5; 9 bases map to TRBD2. Trimming took 6 bases from V and 5 from J; bases not matched to a gene: 16. The CDR3 length is 17 residues. In DNA, the CDR3 is TGTGCCAGCAGCCTTCAGACTAGCGGCCTTACGACGGAGACCCAGTACTTC. Translation gives CASSLQTSGLTTETQYF.

This clonotype was detected many times. V is TRBV28 and J is TRBJ2-6; no definite D call. The CDR3 sequence is 14 residues long. From germline, CDR1 is MDHEN and CDR2 SYDVKM. The V end was cut by 8 bases, the J end by 0 bases, with 8 bases between. CDR3 sequence: CASLPGSGANVLTF. CDR3 in DNA: TGTGCCAGCCTACCGGGCTCTGGGGCCAACGTCCTGACTTTC.

As concerns this clonotype: A much larger clone lies one base from this, so it may be a read error. J is TRBJ2-2 and V is TRBV3-1; 11 bases are shared with TRBD2. CDR1 is LGHDT, CDR2 YNNKEL, per germline (reference sequence). CDR3 length: 18 residues. CDR3 in amino acids: CASCQDLGLAGNTGELFF. The CDR3 DNA reads as TGTGCCAGCTGCCAAGACCTAGGACTAGCGGGTAACACCGGGGAGCTGTTTTTT.